This TCR beta chain came from a study of CD8 T cells in Susac syndrome. The RNA, roughly 0.5 to 1 ug, was put through reverse transcription using random hexamers. Using its own MiXCR run on the immunoSEQ multiplex PCR reads, TCRdb lists one record per CDR3 protein. The sample has some 160,000 distinct CDR3 sequences; 94% are singletons. V was pared by 3 bases and J by 5 bases, with 10 bases of the junction left unmatched. Germline V gene data show CDR1 as LGHNA and CDR2 as YNFKEQ. The CDR3 contains 16 residues. This sequence originates from a human donor with Susac syndrome. The material sequenced was CD4+ T cells from PBMCs. The chain is built from TRBV4-2 and TRBJ1-2, with 9 bases aligning to TRBD1. This chain's CDR3 is CASSQGTGQGIYGYTF. DNA for the CDR3: TGTGCCAGCAGCCAGGGCACGGGACAGGGTATTTATGGCTACACCTTC.